Listed below are T cell receptor beta chains from one sample, sequenced in a study of shared clonotypes between healthy human individuals. Method: immunoSEQ multiplex PCR; TCRdb's copy keeps in-frame clones and lacks some. The sample records about half a million clones, around 73% being singletons. Sample: PBMCs. These receptors were obtained from a woman aged 40 to 50 in good health. Some clones in this sample may be carry-over from other donors' samples. Both conserved end residues are part of each CDR3. D genes are given only for firm matches. Not every row has a clone size; where given, it reads once, few, many or a size class.

D: -
size: -
V: TRBV7-8
J: TRBJ2-5
DNA: TGTGCCAGCAGCTTTAACCGGGGGAAGGAGACCCAGTACTTC
CDR3: CASSFNRGKETQYF

D: -
size: -
V: TRBV19
J: TRBJ2-6
DNA: TGTGCCAGTAGTATAGGGGGCGGGGTAAGAACTTCTGGGGCCAACGTCCTGACTTTC
CDR3: CASSIGGGVRTSGANVLTF

D: -
size: -
V: TRBV11-3
J: TRBJ2-5
DNA: TGTGCCAGCAGCCCCCCTCTCTCCGAGACCCAGTACTTC
CDR3: CASSPPLSETQYF

D: TRBD1
size: -
V: TRBV10-3
J: TRBJ1-2
DNA: TGTGCCATCACCTCGGAGAGACAGGGGGCGTCCGGCTACACCTTC
CDR3: CAITSERQGASGYTF

D: TRBD2
size: -
V: TRBV4-3
J: TRBJ2-7
DNA: TGCGCCAGCAGCCAAGCTAGCGGGTCCTACGAGCAGTACTTC
CDR3: CASSQASGSYEQYF

D: -
size: -
V: TRBV2
J: TRBJ1-4
DNA: TGTGCCAGCAGTGAGCCCGGAAGAGGGTATAATGAAAAACTGTTTTTT
CDR3: CASSEPGRGYNEKLFF

D: -
size: -
V: TRBV6-5
J: TRBJ1-5
DNA: TGTGCCAGCAGTTCCCCCGGCGGGCCCCAGCATTTT
CDR3: CASSSPGGPQHF

D: -
size: few
V: TRBV6-1
J: TRBJ2-7
DNA: TGTGCCAGCAGTGAAGATGTGGGCGGGACCTACGAGCAGTACTTC
CDR3: CASSEDVGGTYEQYF

D: -
size: -
V: TRBV5-1
J: TRBJ2-1
DNA: TGCGCCAGCGCGGCAGTTCTGCACAATGAGCAGTTCTTC
CDR3: CASAAVLHNEQFF

D: -
size: -
V: TRBV20-1
J: TRBJ2-7
DNA: TGCAGTGCTAGTGATACCGGCGAGCAGTACTTC
CDR3: CSASDTGEQYF

D: -
size: -
V: TRBV7-8
J: TRBJ1-2
DNA: TGTGCCAGCAGCTTAGTGAAGGATGGTGGCTACACCTTC
CDR3: CASSLVKDGGYTF

D: -
size: -
V: TRBV27
J: TRBJ1-1
DNA: TGTGCCAGCAGCTCCCCGTCAGAGAACACTGAAGCTTTCTTT
CDR3: CASSSPSENTEAFF

D: TRBD1
size: many
V: TRBV28
J: TRBJ1-5
DNA: TGTGCCAGCAGTCGGGACAGGGGTGGCAATCAGCCCCAGCATTTT
CDR3: CASSRDRGGNQPQHF

D: -
size: -
V: TRBV20-1
J: TRBJ2-7
DNA: TGCAGTGCGCGCAGTTCCTACGAGCAGTACTTC
CDR3: CSARSSYEQYF

D: TRBD1
size: once
V: TRBV6-1
J: TRBJ2-7
DNA: TGTGCCAGCAGTGTAGGGACAGCCACCTACGAGCAGTACTTC
CDR3: CASSVGTATYEQYF

D: -
size: many
V: TRBV30
J: TRBJ1-1
DNA: TGTGCCTGGAGCGTCGGGGGCCTTGAAGCTTTCTTT
CDR3: CAWSVGGLEAFF

D: -
size: -
V: TRBV28
J: TRBJ1-2
DNA: TGTGCCAGCAGTTTAGGTAGGACCTATGGCTACACCTTC
CDR3: CASSLGRTYGYTF

D: -
size: once
V: TRBV5-4
J: TRBJ1-1
DNA: TGTGCCAGCAGCAGCGCGGTACAGGGGAACACTGAAGCTTTCTTT
CDR3: CASSSAVQGNTEAFF

D: -
size: -
V: TRBV11-2
J: TRBJ2-7
DNA: TGTGCCAGCAGCTCCCCCAGCTACGAGCAGTACTTC
CDR3: CASSSPSYEQYF